This T cell receptor (beta chain) was sequenced during a study of identical twins. Study results and limitations: Sharing of beta out-of-frame sequences by twins showed a weaker excess.

Comments on this clonotype: Its antigen is unidentified. A much larger clone sits a single nucleotide away, making a read error possible.

TCRdb ran MiXCR on the 5' RACE reads and lists one entry per CDR3 protein. This sample has about 330,000 distinct CDR3 sequences; 10% to 15% occur once, and the top ten carry approximately 7.5%. CDR3 length: 15 amino acids. Trimming stripped 2 bases from V and 6 bases from J, with 14 bases between. The germline CDR1 and CDR2 sequences are MNHEY and SVGAGI. These same data were also listed under a study on yellow fever vaccine responses in identical twins.

V and J are TRBV6-5 and TRBJ2-1, with a possible D match to TRBD1 (7 bases). Sequenced input: CD8+ T cells sorted from blood. This TCR was recovered from a woman between 18 and 29 years old in good health. CDR3 amino acids: CASSYGAGGINEQFF. Here the CDR3 DNA reads TGTGCCAGCAGTTACGGGGCAGGGGGGATCAATGAGCAGTTCTTC.